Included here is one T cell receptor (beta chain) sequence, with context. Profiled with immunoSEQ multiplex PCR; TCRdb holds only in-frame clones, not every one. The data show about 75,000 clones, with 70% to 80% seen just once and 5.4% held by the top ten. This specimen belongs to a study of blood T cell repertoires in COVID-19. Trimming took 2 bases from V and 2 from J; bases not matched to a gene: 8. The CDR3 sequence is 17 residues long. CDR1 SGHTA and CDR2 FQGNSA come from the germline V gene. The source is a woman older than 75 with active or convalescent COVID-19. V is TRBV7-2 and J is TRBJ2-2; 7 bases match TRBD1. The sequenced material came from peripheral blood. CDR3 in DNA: TGTGCCAGCAGCTTACCGCAGACAGGGCCAAACACCGGGGAGCTGTTTTTT. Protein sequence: CASSLPQTGPNTGELFF.